The clone carrying this T cell receptor (beta chain) was counted once. The antigen is unknown. This entry comes from a study of cytomegalovirus exposure and HLA in healthy donors. Study observations and caveats: In a later analysis, at a false discovery rate of 0.05, some 17,000 TCR beta sequences were associated with HLA alleles. A few V segments could not be told apart, such as TRBV6-2 and TRBV6-3, and were left out. Whilst most TCR sequences proved rare, a subset of public TCRs occurred across many donors.

60 Vbeta and 13 Jbeta primers were used in PCR. In the original workflow: There were 80 million to 95 million unique TCR beta chains by a later count, and approximately 10 million of them were shared. Sequencing was performed with immunoSEQ multiplex PCR; in TCRdb, only in-frame clones are kept and a portion is missing. Clonal size and the V and J genes are those of that table, whereas D and trimming came from the DNA. The sample includes 150,000 to 200,000 clones, about three quarters of them seen just once. CDR1 is MGHRA and CDR2 is YSYEKL in the germline V gene. This CDR3 is 15 amino acids long. Trimming took 0 bases from V and 9 from J, leaving 18 bases between them.

The clonotype comes from a woman aged 45-65 years in good health and CMV-seropositive. Sample: PBMCs. J is TRBJ2-7 and V is TRBV4-1; D uncertain. The CDR3 nucleotides read TGCGCCAGCAGCCAAGAGGTCATTAGCCGTCTCGGGCAGTACTTC. Its translation is CASSQEVISRLGQYF.